A single T cell receptor (beta chain) is shown here with its context. Its antigen is unidentified. These data belong to a study of cytomegalovirus exposure and HLA in healthy donors. Points from the study as a whole: Reportedly, a later analysis found an Asian-associated ancestry cluster had fewer N-insertions than the roughly 700-donor mean.

The germline V gene has CDR1 MNHNS and CDR2 SASEGT. The V end lost 2 bases, the J end lost 10 bases, and 5 bases lay between the germline ends. CDR3 length equals 10 residues. PCR was performed using 60 Vbeta and 13 Jbeta primers. Method: immunoSEQ multiplex PCR; TCRdb's copy keeps in-frame clones and lacks some. This sample has some 180,000 clones; roughly 77% occur once, and the top ten carry roughly 3.6%. The gene calls are TRBV6-1 and TRBJ1-1; D is uncertain. This TCR derives from a man aged 35-49 years in good health and CMV-seropositive. Sequenced: PBMCs. The CDR3 here is CASSESIAFF. The CDR3 DNA reads as TGTGCCAGCAGTGAATCCATAGCTTTCTTT.